These T cell receptor beta chains were read from a single sample in a study of CD8+CD57+ T cells in acquired aplastic anemia. TCRdb processed the reads anew with MiXCR; each CDR3 protein has one entry. The sample holds 150,000 to 180,000 distinct CDR3 sequences; approximately 52% are singletons and the top ten take less than 15%. The sample consisted of sorted CD4+, CD8+, or CD8+CD57+ T cells (not recorded which) from PBMCs. These receptors all come from a human donor with aplastic anemia. Both conserved end residues are trimmed from each CDR3. Each record gives: V gene, J gene, CDR3 protein.

>TRBV19|TRBJ1-5
ASSINRGNQPQH
>TRBV5-6|TRBJ2-7
ASSFGQGLAEQY
>TRBV10-3|TRBJ1-2
AISEVQDNYGYT
>TRBV5-1|TRBJ1-1
ASTSQGNTEAF
>TRBV29-1|TRBJ2-7
SVVGRRYEQY
>TRBV29-1|TRBJ2-1
SVEQRTGRNEQF
>TRBV29-1|TRBJ2-7
SVALLYEQY
>TRBV2|TRBJ1-5
ASSHGQGAFQPQH
>TRBV3-1|TRBJ2-5
ASSRKPGHVLGQETQY
>TRBV2|TRBJ2-7
ASSESGGQTYEQY
>TRBV5-5|TRBJ1-3
ASSLAGSASGNTIY
>TRBV29-1|TRBJ2-1
SVANGTGAYNEQF
>TRBV29-1|TRBJ2-7
SARLSDRNSPYEQY
>TRBV19|TRBJ1-1
ASSRDASNTEAF
>TRBV11-2|TRBJ2-3
ASSLGWGVSIDTQY
>TRBV15|TRBJ2-3
ATVSGLKDTQY
>TRBV12-5|TRBJ1-5
ASGLVRQPQH
>TRBV7-9|TRBJ2-1
ASSLEQGVWYNEQF
>TRBV12-3/TRBV12-4|TRBJ1-2
ASSLGPAVGYT
>TRBV24-1|TRBJ1-6
ATQGVGNSPLH
>TRBV12-3/TRBV12-4|TRBJ1-1
ASSFRQVGEAF
>TRBV7-6|TRBJ2-1
ASSPLAGVLNEQF
>TRBV19|TRBJ2-7
ASRVGAGEPEQY
>TRBV19|TRBJ2-2
ASTSRVNTGELF
>TRBV4-2|TRBJ2-7
ASSQDLNGYEQY
>TRBV2|TRBJ2-1
ASTGGGRYNEQF
>TRBV5-1|TRBJ1-6
ASSSRQGQASPLH
>TRBV19|TRBJ2-3
ASSIRTSGGYSTDTQY
>TRBV4-1|TRBJ2-7
TSSTLQGHEQY
>TRBV10-2|TRBJ2-1
ATTTTPYNEQF
>TRBV19|TRBJ1-2
ASLMGAGLFNYGYT
>TRBV11-3|TRBJ2-7
ASSLNRAHYEQY
>TRBV2|TRBJ2-7
ASLYRDRDIYEQY
>TRBV19|TRBJ1-2
ASSILQGGIYGYT
>TRBV7-9|TRBJ2-7
ASSLGPGQY
>TRBV14|TRBJ2-5
ASSQDRGRGYKETQY
>TRBV29-1|TRBJ2-6
SVQEKAKAGANVLT
>TRBV15|TRBJ1-2
ATSRDWAGGSRNYGYT
>TRBV2|TRBJ2-3
ASSEPVGGDTQY
>TRBV24-1|TRBJ2-1
ATSDTKREPYNEQF
>TRBV20-1|TRBJ2-7
SAREDRVSYEQY
>TRBV19|TRBJ2-7
ASSIMDSGRAYEQY
>TRBV2|TRBJ1-1
ASSQQEPMNTEAF
>TRBV11-2|NA
ASSLDRVGLAGGQRETQY
>TRBV20-1|TRBJ2-7
SASGGVREQY
>TRBV19|TRBJ2-1
ASSIGRGYNEQF
>TRBV29-1|TRBJ1-5
SVVNGQGKSNQPQH
>TRBV12-3/TRBV12-4|TRBJ2-7
ASRGQGRYEQY
>TRBV10-1|TRBJ1-2
ASRRTGNCWGYT
>TRBV29-1|TRBJ2-3
SVREQTDTQY
>TRBV7-9|TRBJ1-5
ASRGTGLGNQPQH
>TRBV4-1|TRBJ2-7
ASSQDQQGANEQY
>TRBV7-9|TRBJ2-1
ASSFNGGSYNEQF
>TRBV10-3|TRBJ2-5
AISESMNQETQY